This TCR beta chain was obtained from a study of cytomegalovirus exposure and HLA in healthy donors. The study, taken as a whole, reports: Among immune exposure information, only CMV serostatus was available. In an earlier analysis, most TCR beta V segments were productive about 87% or about 30% of the time. Later analysis demonstrated an association between a missense DCLRE1C variant and TCR beta V- and J-gene trimming.

PCR was performed using 60 Vbeta and 13 Jbeta primers. Sequenced by immunoSEQ multiplex PCR; TCRdb stores in-frame clones only, minus some. The data show a few hundred thousand clones, 72% seen once. This CDR3 is built from 14 residues. Per germline, CDR1 SNHLY and CDR2 FYNNEI. V was clipped by 5 bases and J by 6 bases; unmatched bases: 3. This clone has only a few counts. Its antigen is currently unknown. The sample was PBMCs. This receptor was taken from a female donor in good health and CMV-seronegative. The chain carries TRBV2 and TRBJ1-5; 11 bases line up with TRBD1. CDR3 sequence reads: CASSRTGGRQPQHF. The CDR3 DNA follows: TGTGCCAGCAGTCGGACAGGGGGCCGTCAGCCCCAGCATTTT.